This T cell receptor beta chain comes out of a study of blood T cell repertoires in COVID-19. Study as a whole: Material from acute and convalescent COVID-19 was sourced from the United States, Italy and Spain. T cells, B-cell-depleted T cells, or PBMCs supplied cDNA or gDNA.

Original processing notes: Amplified reference gene primers provided the basis for estimating nucleated cell counts. Sequenced by immunoSEQ multiplex PCR; TCRdb stores in-frame clones only, minus some. That table is the source of V, J and clone size, and D and trimming were worked out from the DNA. This sample carries roughly 200,000 clones, 84% of them seen once, and the ten largest clones take over 9.5%. The V end lost 6 bases, the J end lost 5 bases, and 16 bases lay between the germline ends. The CDR3 sequence is 14 residues long. The germline CDR1 and CDR2 sequences are MNHEY and SVGAGI. Seattle cases were enrolled at active infection and followed longitudinally.

The rearrangement joins TRBV6-5 to TRBJ2-5; a weak D match, TRBD2 (6 bases). This TCR was sampled from a woman aged 80 or over with COVID-19, enrolled during active disease. The specimen sequenced was peripheral blood. The CDR3 coding sequence is TGTGCCAGCAGACCGGGACTCAATTTGGAGACCCAGTACTTC. Its translation is CASRPGLNLETQYF.